This is a list of T cell receptor beta chains from one sample in a study of post-analysis software for immune sequencing data. TCRdb re-derived calls from the PCR reads in MiXCR, one entry per CDR3 protein. The sample includes around 500,000 distinct CDR3 sequences, around a third of them seen just once. Sequenced input: blood. The receptors originated from a girl aged 2-17 years with multiple sclerosis. Both conserved end residues are part of each CDR3. Each record gives: D gene, J gene, V gene, clone size, CDR3 length, CDR3 protein, CDR3 DNA. The D gene is left open where the match is weak. Some rows mark clone size as missing; the rest say once, few, many or name a class of expanded clone.

D gene: NA
J gene: TRBJ1-1
V gene: TRBV4-1
clone size: NA
CDR3 length: 14
CDR3 protein: CASSAPGPNTEAFF
CDR3 DNA: TGCGCCAGCAGCGCTCCGGGGCCGAACACTGAAGCTTTCTTT

D gene: NA
J gene: TRBJ1-1
V gene: TRBV29-1
clone size: NA
CDR3 length: 12
CDR3 protein: CSAASVTAEAFF
CDR3 DNA: TGCAGCGCCGCCAGCGTTACGGCTGAAGCTTTCTTT

D gene: TRBD1
J gene: TRBJ2-2
V gene: TRBV6-1
clone size: NA
CDR3 length: 17
CDR3 protein: CASIRTGFFRGTGELFF
CDR3 DNA: TGTGCCAGCATCCGGACAGGGTTTTTTCGAGGGACCGGGGAGCTGTTTTTT

D gene: NA
J gene: TRBJ2-3
V gene: TRBV5-1
clone size: NA
CDR3 length: 15
CDR3 protein: CASSLQVPSTDTQYF
CDR3 DNA: TGCGCCAGCAGCTTACAGGTCCCCAGCACAGATACGCAGTATTTT

D gene: NA
J gene: TRBJ2-4
V gene: TRBV20-1
clone size: few
CDR3 length: 17
CDR3 protein: CSASPPGGDLAKNIQYF
CDR3 DNA: TGCAGTGCTAGTCCACCCGGCGGGGACCTAGCCAAAAACATTCAGTACTTC

D gene: NA
J gene: TRBJ1-2
V gene: TRBV20-1
clone size: many
CDR3 length: 12
CDR3 protein: CSARDLGSRYTF
CDR3 DNA: TGCAGTGCTAGAGATTTGGGGTCTCGCTACACCTTC

D gene: NA
J gene: TRBJ2-7
V gene: TRBV7-9
clone size: few
CDR3 length: 15
CDR3 protein: CASSLDGTTDYEQYF
CDR3 DNA: TGTGCCAGCAGCTTAGACGGGACAACGGATTACGAGCAGTACTTC

D gene: TRBD1
J gene: TRBJ1-2
V gene: TRBV30
clone size: NA
CDR3 length: 12
CDR3 protein: CACPDRGLGYTF
CDR3 DNA: TGTGCCTGTCCCGACAGGGGGCTCGGCTACACCTTC

D gene: TRBD2
J gene: TRBJ2-1
V gene: TRBV5-1
clone size: NA
CDR3 length: 15
CDR3 protein: CASSSGLARGNEQFF
CDR3 DNA: TGCGCCAGCAGCTCCGGACTAGCGAGAGGGAATGAGCAGTTCTTC

D gene: TRBD2
J gene: TRBJ2-7
V gene: TRBV5-1
clone size: NA
CDR3 length: 14
CDR3 protein: CASSWGGLYNEQYF
CDR3 DNA: TGCGCCAGCAGCTGGGGGGGACTCTACAATGAGCAGTACTTC

D gene: TRBD2
J gene: TRBJ2-1
V gene: TRBV7-3
clone size: few
CDR3 length: 19
CDR3 protein: CASSSLSGGPLGSYNEQFF
CDR3 DNA: TGTGCCAGCAGCTCCCTGAGCGGGGGGCCCCTGGGCTCCTACAATGAGCAGTTCTTC

D gene: TRBD1
J gene: TRBJ1-5
V gene: TRBV20-1
clone size: NA
CDR3 length: 15
CDR3 protein: CSARQGILYNQPQHF
CDR3 DNA: TGCAGTGCCCGACAGGGGATTCTCTACAATCAGCCCCAGCATTTT

D gene: TRBD1
J gene: TRBJ1-2
V gene: TRBV4-1
clone size: NA
CDR3 length: 15
CDR3 protein: CASSQLGQAFGGYTF
CDR3 DNA: TGCGCCAGCAGCCAGTTGGGACAGGCCTTTGGCGGCTACACCTTC

D gene: NA
J gene: TRBJ2-4
V gene: TRBV12-3/TRBV12-4
clone size: NA
CDR3 length: 14
CDR3 protein: CASSLRDPKNIQYF
CDR3 DNA: TGTGCCAGCAGTTTGAGGGACCCCAAAAACATTCAGTACTTC

D gene: TRBD2
J gene: TRBJ2-3
V gene: TRBV2
clone size: NA
CDR3 length: 14
CDR3 protein: CASSRDYLTDTQYF
CDR3 DNA: TGTGCCAGCAGCCGGGACTACCTTACAGATACGCAGTATTTT

D gene: TRBD1
J gene: TRBJ2-7
V gene: TRBV15
clone size: NA
CDR3 length: 16
CDR3 protein: CATSRTLTGFHYEQYF
CDR3 DNA: TGTGCCACCAGCAGAACCCTGACAGGGTTTCACTACGAGCAGTACTTC

D gene: TRBD2
J gene: TRBJ2-1
V gene: TRBV5-6
clone size: NA
CDR3 length: 20
CDR3 protein: CASSSILAGGTQSSYNEQFF
CDR3 DNA: TGTGCCAGCAGCTCGATACTAGCGGGGGGTACACAGAGCTCCTACAATGAGCAGTTCTTC

D gene: NA
J gene: TRBJ2-1
V gene: TRBV20-1
clone size: few
CDR3 length: 14
CDR3 protein: CSARVRSSYNEQFF
CDR3 DNA: TGCAGTGCTAGAGTCAGGAGTTCCTACAATGAGCAGTTCTTC

D gene: NA
J gene: TRBJ2-3
V gene: TRBV3-1
clone size: NA
CDR3 length: 15
CDR3 protein: CASSQAPLDTDTQYF
CDR3 DNA: TGTGCCAGCAGCCAAGCGCCCTTAGACACAGATACGCAGTATTTT

D gene: TRBD1
J gene: TRBJ1-6
V gene: TRBV12-3/TRBV12-4
clone size: NA
CDR3 length: 18
CDR3 protein: CASRSTGALNLNNSPLHF
CDR3 DNA: TGTGCCAGCAGGTCGACAGGGGCCCTAAACCTCAATAATTCACCCCTCCACTTT

D gene: TRBD2
J gene: TRBJ2-1
V gene: TRBV20-1
clone size: NA
CDR3 length: 16
CDR3 protein: CSARDPSGGINNEQFF
CDR3 DNA: TGCAGTGCTAGAGATCCCAGCGGGGGGATCAACAATGAGCAGTTCTTC

D gene: NA
J gene: TRBJ2-3
V gene: TRBV29-1
clone size: NA
CDR3 length: 13
CDR3 protein: CSVVSKYTDTQYF
CDR3 DNA: TGCAGCGTTGTATCCAAGTACACAGATACGCAGTATTTT

D gene: TRBD1
J gene: TRBJ1-1
V gene: TRBV20-1
clone size: NA
CDR3 length: 15
CDR3 protein: CSARNGQGGDTEAFF
CDR3 DNA: TGCAGTGCTAGAAACGGACAGGGGGGTGACACTGAAGCTTTCTTT

D gene: TRBD1
J gene: TRBJ2-7
V gene: TRBV4-1
clone size: NA
CDR3 length: 14
CDR3 protein: CASSLRDRGSEQYF
CDR3 DNA: TGCGCCAGCAGCCTCCGGGACAGGGGATCCGAGCAGTACTTC

D gene: NA
J gene: TRBJ2-7
V gene: TRBV18
clone size: NA
CDR3 length: 16
CDR3 protein: CASSPSEGPNHYEQYF
CDR3 DNA: TGTGCCAGCTCACCCAGCGAGGGGCCTAACCACTACGAGCAGTACTTC

D gene: NA
J gene: TRBJ2-3
V gene: TRBV12-3/TRBV12-4
clone size: few
CDR3 length: 15
CDR3 protein: CASSSRAFSPDTQYF
CDR3 DNA: TGTGCCAGCAGTTCCCGAGCATTTAGCCCAGATACGCAGTATTTT

D gene: NA
J gene: TRBJ1-2
V gene: TRBV7-9
clone size: NA
CDR3 length: 16
CDR3 protein: CASSPRAGAPGYGYTF
CDR3 DNA: TGTGCCAGCAGCCCCCGGGCAGGGGCGCCGGGCTATGGCTACACCTTC

D gene: NA
J gene: TRBJ2-5
V gene: TRBV7-8
clone size: many
CDR3 length: 14
CDR3 protein: CASSAGRIQETQYF
CDR3 DNA: TGTGCCAGCAGCGCGGGACGGATCCAAGAGACCCAGTACTTC

D gene: NA
J gene: TRBJ2-4
V gene: TRBV7-2
clone size: NA
CDR3 length: 15
CDR3 protein: CASSLDRVAQNIQYF
CDR3 DNA: TGTGCCAGCAGCTTAGACAGGGTTGCCCAAAACATTCAGTACTTC

D gene: TRBD1
J gene: TRBJ2-3
V gene: TRBV5-1
clone size: NA
CDR3 length: 13
CDR3 protein: CASSTTGGDTQYF
CDR3 DNA: TGCGCCAGCAGCACGACAGGGGGAGATACGCAGTATTTT

D gene: NA
J gene: TRBJ1-3
V gene: TRBV3-1
clone size: NA
CDR3 length: 15
CDR3 protein: CASSQDVESGNTIYF
CDR3 DNA: TGTGCCAGCAGCCAAGATGTGGAATCTGGAAACACCATATATTTT

D gene: NA
J gene: TRBJ1-1
V gene: TRBV29-1
clone size: NA
CDR3 length: 14
CDR3 protein: CSVWLGMVNTEAFF
CDR3 DNA: TGCAGCGTTTGGCTCGGTATGGTGAACACTGAAGCTTTCTTT

D gene: NA
J gene: TRBJ1-1
V gene: TRBV29-1
clone size: once
CDR3 length: 11
CDR3 protein: CSGAGNIEAFF
CDR3 DNA: TGCAGCGGGGCAGGGAATATTGAAGCTTTCTTT

D gene: NA
J gene: TRBJ2-2
V gene: TRBV28
clone size: NA
CDR3 length: 13
CDR3 protein: CASPDRYTGELFF
CDR3 DNA: TGTGCCAGCCCCGACAGATACACCGGGGAGCTGTTTTTT

D gene: NA
J gene: TRBJ2-1
V gene: TRBV3-1
clone size: NA
CDR3 length: 12
CDR3 protein: CVSSHRAYEQFF
CDR3 DNA: TGTGTCAGCAGCCATAGAGCCTATGAGCAGTTCTTC

D gene: NA
J gene: TRBJ2-7
V gene: TRBV15
clone size: few
CDR3 length: 15
CDR3 protein: CATSGGMGIPYEQYF
CDR3 DNA: TGTGCCACCAGCGGGGGGATGGGGATCCCCTACGAGCAGTACTTC

D gene: TRBD2
J gene: TRBJ2-1
V gene: TRBV7-9
clone size: NA
CDR3 length: 18
CDR3 protein: CASSLRLAGISSYNEQFF
CDR3 DNA: TGTGCCAGCAGCTTGCGGCTAGCGGGGATTAGCTCCTACAATGAGCAGTTCTTC

D gene: TRBD1
J gene: TRBJ2-1
V gene: TRBV5-1
clone size: NA
CDR3 length: 15
CDR3 protein: CASSFSGTGPNEQFF
CDR3 DNA: TGCGCCAGCAGCTTTTCAGGGACAGGGCCCAATGAGCAGTTCTTC

D gene: NA
J gene: TRBJ1-2
V gene: TRBV4-1
clone size: few
CDR3 length: 14
CDR3 protein: CASSQLGLSYGYTF
CDR3 DNA: TGCGCCAGCAGCCAATTGGGACTGAGCTATGGCTACACCTTC

D gene: TRBD1
J gene: TRBJ1-5
V gene: TRBV29-1
clone size: few
CDR3 length: 12
CDR3 protein: CSVTGANQPQHF
CDR3 DNA: TGCAGCGTGACAGGGGCCAATCAGCCCCAGCATTTT

D gene: NA
J gene: TRBJ1-2
V gene: TRBV10-3
clone size: NA
CDR3 length: 11
CDR3 protein: CAIAEGYGYTF
CDR3 DNA: TGTGCCATCGCAGAGGGCTATGGCTACACCTTC